Here is one T cell receptor beta chain with its context. The sample belongs to a study of cytomegalovirus exposure and HLA in healthy donors. It was with 60 Vbeta and 13 Jbeta primers that the PCR ran. Some clones are missing from TCRdb's copy, which holds only in-frame ones; the method was immunoSEQ multiplex PCR. The repertoire holds more than 85,000 clones, with approximately 76% as singletons. The clonotype comes from a man between 35 and 55 years old in good health and CMV-seronegative. The sequencing sample was made of PBMCs.

CDR3 nucleotides: TGTGCCAGCAGCTTGGGGGGGACAGGGGTGATGCACGAGCAGTACTTC. Translated: CASSLGGTGVMHEQYF. The chain recombines TRBV7-2 with TRBJ2-7; 10 nucleotides match TRBD1. CDR3 length equals 16 residues. Germline assignment: CDR1 SGHTA and CDR2 FQGNSA. Trimming took 3 bases from V and 5 from J; bases not matched to a gene: 10.